The TCR beta chain under discussion was sequenced for a study of cytomegalovirus exposure and HLA in healthy donors. Study-wide points: A highly shared variant cluster was judged a likely technical artifact. A later analysis reportedly found fewer N-insertions in an Asian-associated ancestry cluster than the approximately 670-donor mean.

Turning to this clone: What it recognizes is unknown.

The PCR used 60 Vbeta and 13 Jbeta primers. Measured with immunoSEQ multiplex PCR; TCRdb has only the in-frame clones, and not every one. Of about 160,000 clones listed, around 81% are singletons. V dropped 4 bases and J dropped 0 bases, with 11 bases sitting between them. The CDR3 is made up of 15 amino acids. Germline values: CDR1 SGDLS, CDR2 YYNGEE. Sequencing used PBMCs. This receptor was taken from a woman aged 45-65 years in good health and CMV-seronegative. The chain links TRBV9 to TRBJ2-1; D gene ambiguous. The CDR3 spells CASSQTDFSYNEQFF. DNA for the CDR3: TGTGCCAGCAGCCAAACAGATTTCTCCTACAATGAGCAGTTCTTC.